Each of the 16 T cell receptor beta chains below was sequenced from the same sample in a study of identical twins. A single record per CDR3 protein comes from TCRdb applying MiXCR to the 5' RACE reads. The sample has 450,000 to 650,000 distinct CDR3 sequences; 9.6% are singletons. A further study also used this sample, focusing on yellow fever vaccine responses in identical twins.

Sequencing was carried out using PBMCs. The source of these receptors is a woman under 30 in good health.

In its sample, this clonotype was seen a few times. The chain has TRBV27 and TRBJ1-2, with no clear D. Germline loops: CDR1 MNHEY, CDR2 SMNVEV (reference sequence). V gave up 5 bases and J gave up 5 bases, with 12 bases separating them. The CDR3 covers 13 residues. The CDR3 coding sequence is TGTGCCAGCAGTGTACGGGGTGGGTATGGCTACACCTTC. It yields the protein CASSVRGGYGYTF.

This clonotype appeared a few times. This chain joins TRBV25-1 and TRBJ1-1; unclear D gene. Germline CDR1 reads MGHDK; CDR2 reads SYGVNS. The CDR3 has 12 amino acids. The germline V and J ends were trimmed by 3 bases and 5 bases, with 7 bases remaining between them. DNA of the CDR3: TGTGCCAGCAGTGAGGGTTGGACTGAAGCTTTCTTT. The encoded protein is CASSEGWTEAFF.

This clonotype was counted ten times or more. The DNA of the CDR3 is TGCGCCAGCGGACCAGGGGATAGCACAGATACGCAGTATTTT. It translates to CASGPGDSTDTQYF. This chain joins TRBV5-1 and TRBJ2-3; the D gene is possibly TRBD1 (6 bases). Trimming removed 7 bases at V and 0 bases at J, with 12 bases between. Germline CDR1 and CDR2: SGHRS and YFSETQ. CDR3 length: 14 amino acids.

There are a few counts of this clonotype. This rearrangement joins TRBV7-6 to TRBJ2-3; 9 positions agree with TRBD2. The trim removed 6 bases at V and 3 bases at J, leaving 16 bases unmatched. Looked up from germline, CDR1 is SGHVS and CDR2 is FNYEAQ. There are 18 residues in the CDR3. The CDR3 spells CASRPPEVAGAGTDTQYF. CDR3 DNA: TGTGCCAGCAGACCCCCTGAAGTAGCGGGAGCAGGGACAGATACGCAGTATTTT.

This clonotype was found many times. This chain's CDR3 is CSAHAGPGETQYF. The CDR3 nucleotides read TGCAGTGCCCATGCCGGTCCGGGGGAGACCCAGTACTTC. The chain carries TRBV20-1 and TRBJ2-5, with a possible D match to TRBD2 (5 bases). Germline assignment: CDR1 DFQATT and CDR2 SNEGSKA (reference sequence). The CDR3 loop spans 13 amino acids. V was trimmed by 6 bases and J by 5 bases, leaving 16 bases between them.

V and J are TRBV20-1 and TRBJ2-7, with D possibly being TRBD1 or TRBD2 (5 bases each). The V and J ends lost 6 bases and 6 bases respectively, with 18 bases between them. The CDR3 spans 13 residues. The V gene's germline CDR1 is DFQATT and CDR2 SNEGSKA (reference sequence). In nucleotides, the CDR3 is TGCAGTGCAAATCTTCACATTGGGGGCGAGCAGTACTTC. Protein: CSANLHIGGEQYF.

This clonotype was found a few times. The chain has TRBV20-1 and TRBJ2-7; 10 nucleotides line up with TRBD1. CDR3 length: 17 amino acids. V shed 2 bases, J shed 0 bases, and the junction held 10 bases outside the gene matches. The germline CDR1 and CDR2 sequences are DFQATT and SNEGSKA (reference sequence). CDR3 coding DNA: TGCAGTGCTAGAAAATTTCAGGACAGGGGGGCCTCCTACGAGCAGTACTTC. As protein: CSARKFQDRGASYEQYF.

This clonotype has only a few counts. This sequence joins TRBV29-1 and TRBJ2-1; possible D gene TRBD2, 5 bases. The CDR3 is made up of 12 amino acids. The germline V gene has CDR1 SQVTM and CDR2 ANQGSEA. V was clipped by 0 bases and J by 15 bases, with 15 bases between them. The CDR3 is CSVEDRYGVAFF. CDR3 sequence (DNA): TGCAGCGTTGAAGATCGGTACGGGGTAGCGTTCTTC.

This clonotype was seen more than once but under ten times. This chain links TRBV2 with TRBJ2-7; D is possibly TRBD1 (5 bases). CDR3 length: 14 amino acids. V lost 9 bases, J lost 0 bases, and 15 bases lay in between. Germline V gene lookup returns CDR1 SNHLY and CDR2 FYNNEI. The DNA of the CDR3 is TGTGCCAGAGACACAGGAAAAGCCTCCTACGAGCAGTACTTC. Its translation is CARDTGKASYEQYF.

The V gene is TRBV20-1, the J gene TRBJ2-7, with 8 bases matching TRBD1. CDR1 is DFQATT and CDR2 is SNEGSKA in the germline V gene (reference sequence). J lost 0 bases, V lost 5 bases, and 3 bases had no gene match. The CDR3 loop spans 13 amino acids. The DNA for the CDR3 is TGCAGTGCTGAACAGGGGGACTCCTACGAGCAGTACTTC. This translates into CSAEQGDSYEQYF.

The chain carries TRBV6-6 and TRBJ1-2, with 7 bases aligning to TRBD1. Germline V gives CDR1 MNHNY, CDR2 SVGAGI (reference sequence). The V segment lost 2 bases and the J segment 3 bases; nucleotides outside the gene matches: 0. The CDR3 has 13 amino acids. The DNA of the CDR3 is TGTGCCAGCAGTTACGGACAGGACTATGGCTACACCTTC. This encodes CASSYGQDYGYTF.

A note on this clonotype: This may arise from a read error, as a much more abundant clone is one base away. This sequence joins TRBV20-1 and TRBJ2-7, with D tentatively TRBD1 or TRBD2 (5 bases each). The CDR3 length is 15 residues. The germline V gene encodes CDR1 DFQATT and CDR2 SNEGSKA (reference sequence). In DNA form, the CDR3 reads TGCAGTGCTAGAGATTTCCGAGCAGGGACCCACGAGCAGTGCTTC. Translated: CSARDFRAGTHEQCF.

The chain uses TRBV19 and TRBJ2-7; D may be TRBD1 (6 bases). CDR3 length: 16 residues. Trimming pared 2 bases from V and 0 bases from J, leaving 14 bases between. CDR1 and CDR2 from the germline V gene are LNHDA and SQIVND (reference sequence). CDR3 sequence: CASSIFGGQSSYEQYF. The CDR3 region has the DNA TGTGCCAGTAGTATATTTGGCGGACAGAGCTCCTACGAGCAGTACTTC.

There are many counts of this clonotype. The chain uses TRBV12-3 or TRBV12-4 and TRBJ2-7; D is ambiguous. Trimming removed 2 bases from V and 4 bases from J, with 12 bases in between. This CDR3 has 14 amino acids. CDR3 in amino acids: CASSLSYSSYEQYF. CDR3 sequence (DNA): TGTGCCAGCAGTTTATCTTACAGTTCGTACGAGCAGTACTTC.

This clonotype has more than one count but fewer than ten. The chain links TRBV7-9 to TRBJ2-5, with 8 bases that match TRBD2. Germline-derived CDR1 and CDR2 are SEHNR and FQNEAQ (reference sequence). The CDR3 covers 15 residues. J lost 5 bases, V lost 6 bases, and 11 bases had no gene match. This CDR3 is CASSYKGLEGETQYF. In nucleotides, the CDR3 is TGTGCCAGCAGTTATAAGGGACTAGAGGGGGAGACCCAGTACTTC.

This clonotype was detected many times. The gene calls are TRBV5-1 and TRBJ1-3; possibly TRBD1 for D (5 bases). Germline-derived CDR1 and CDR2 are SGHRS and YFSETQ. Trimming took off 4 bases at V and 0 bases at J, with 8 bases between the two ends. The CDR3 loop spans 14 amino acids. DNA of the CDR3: TGCGCCAGCAGCGGGGGATCCTCTGGAAACACCATATATTTT. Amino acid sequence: CASSGGSSGNTIYF.